Presented here are 29 T cell receptor beta chains from one specimen sequenced in a study of Tregs in tolerant kidney transplant recipients. Assay used: immunoSEQ multiplex PCR; TCRdb lists only in-frame clones, some missing. Among roughly 19,000 clones, under 70% were seen once, and the ten largest hold about 3.5%. No antigen has been assigned to these receptors. The source material was Tregs from blood cultured with allogeneic cells. All receptors derive from a human donor in good health.

The V call is TRBV15, the J call TRBJ2-1; D is unclear. CDR1 is LNHNV and CDR2 is YYDKDF in the germline V gene (reference sequence). The CDR3 runs 12 residues. V lost 5 bases and J 7 bases, leaving 9 bases between the germline ends. CDR3 coding DNA: TGTGCCACCAGCCGTAGTGTAAATGAGCAGTTCTTC. Translating it yields CATSRSVNEQFF.

This clone was observed a handful of times. The V call is TRBV29-1, the J call TRBJ1-3, with no clear D. V shed 4 bases and J shed 0 bases, with 7 bases lying between them. This CDR3 region has 13 residues. Per the germline V gene, CDR1 is SQVTM and CDR2 is ANQGSEA. The CDR3 is CSVAISSGNTIYF. The CDR3 DNA is TGCAGCGTTGCGATAAGCTCTGGAAACACCATATATTTT.

V usage is TRBV11-2 and J usage is TRBJ2-1; D not certain. This CDR3 spans 14 amino acids. Germline V gene sequence: CDR1 SGHAT, CDR2 FQNNGV. V lost 1 base and J 12 bases, leaving 16 bases between the germline ends. In DNA form, the CDR3 reads TGTGCCAGCAGCTTAGGTGGACCCCAAATGATGCAGTTCTTC. This encodes CASSLGGPQMMQFF. The full variable domain, rest sourced from reference TRBV11-2 and TRBJ2-1, is EAGVAQSPRYKIIEKRQSVAFWCNPISGHATLYWYQQILGQGPKLLIQFQNNGVVDDSQLPKDRFSAERLKGVDSTLKIQPAKLEDSAVYLCASSLGGPQMMQFFGPGTRLTVL.

The chain links TRBV6-5 to TRBJ2-2, with D unclear. V was cut by 2 bases and J by 6 bases, with 10 bases left in between. The length of the CDR3 is 14 residues. Germline CDR1 is MNHEY and CDR2 is SVGAGI. DNA of the CDR3: TGTGCCAGCAGTTACGGTTGGGGTGCCGGGGAGCTGTTTTTT. As protein: CASSYGWGAGELFF.

The V and J genes are TRBV15 and TRBJ1-5; 7 nucleotides line up with TRBD1. The CDR3 spans 17 residues. Trimming at V came to 1 base and at J to 4 bases, leaving 10 bases not matched to a gene. Germline V gives CDR1 LNHNV, CDR2 YYDKDF (reference sequence). CDR3 amino acids: CATSRVGNRGLNQPQHF. CDR3 coding DNA: TGTGCCACCAGCAGAGTAGGGAACAGGGGTTTAAATCAGCCCCAGCATTTT. Together with reference TRBV15 and TRBJ1-5, the CDR3 gives the full variable domain: DAMVIQNPRYQVTQFGKPVTLSCSQTLNHNVMYWYQQKSSQAPKLLFHYYDKDFNNEADTPDNFQSRRPNTSFCFLDIRSPGLGDTAMYLCATSRVGNRGLNQPQHFGDGTRLSIL.

V usage is TRBV18 and J usage is TRBJ2-1, with 10 bases aligning to TRBD1. Germline V gives CDR1 KGHSH, CDR2 LQKENI. Trimming at V came to 5 bases and at J to 2 bases, leaving 3 bases not matched to a gene. CDR3 length: 15 amino acids. CDR3 DNA: TGTGCCAGCTCATCGGGACAGGGGACCTACAATGAGCAGTTCTTC. This codes for CASSSGQGTYNEQFF.

This clone appeared a single time. The chain is built from TRBV13 and TRBJ2-7; 7 bases are shared with TRBD1. CDR1 is PRHDT, CDR2 FYEKMQ, per germline (reference sequence). V dropped 6 bases and J dropped 4; count of bases not matched to a gene: 9. This CDR3 is built from 14 residues. DNA for the CDR3: TGTGCCAGCAGTACCTCTCCGGGACAGTACGAGCAGTACTTC. Translating gives CASSTSPGQYEQYF.

This chain's CDR3 is CASRLIPRGNSPLHF. DNA of the CDR3: TGTGCCAGCAGACTGATCCCCCGGGGGAATTCACCCCTCCACTTT. V and J are TRBV6-9 and TRBJ1-6; possibly TRBD1 for D (5 bases). The CDR3 is 15 residues long. Between the trimmed V and J ends, which lost 6 bases and 7 bases, there was a span of 16 bases. Germline-derived CDR1 and CDR2 are MNHGY and SVAAGI.

This chain links TRBV23-1 with TRBJ2-4; D tentatively fits TRBD1 or TRBD2 (5 bases each). TRBV23-1 is marked as an open reading frame, function uncertain. There are 15 residues in the CDR3. With 2 bases removed from V and 10 bases from J, the gap between germline ends came to 18 bases. The CDR3 sequence is CASSQLVPCEGIQYF. CDR3 nucleotide sequence: TGCGCCAGCAGTCAACTCGTCCCATGTGAGGGGATTCAGTACTTC.

This clone was recorded a few times. The chain joins TRBV9 to TRBJ2-5; 9 bases align to TRBD1. Losses at the gene ends were 3 bases for V and 6 bases for J; bases not matched to a gene: 9. The CDR3 loop spans 15 amino acids. CDR1 is SGDLS, CDR2 YYNGEE, per germline. CDR3 loop: CASSAYGQGSQTQYF. The CDR3 DNA reads TGTGCCAGCAGCGCCTACGGACAGGGGAGCCAGACCCAGTACTTC.

This clone has a handful of counts. This chain connects TRBV18 to TRBJ2-2, with TRBD2 identical over 9 bases. After removal of 3 bases from V and 7 bases from J, the junction contained 9 bases not matched to a gene. In germline, CDR1 is KGHSH, CDR2 LQKENI. The CDR3 loop spans 16 amino acids. Written as DNA, the CDR3 is TGTGCCAGCTCACCGTTTAGCGGGAGTGACTTCGGGGAGCTGTTTTTT. Residues: CASSPFSGSDFGELFF.

The chain is built from TRBV19 and TRBJ1-4, with D perhaps TRBD1 (6 bases). Deletions cut 4 bases from V and 7 bases from J, with 13 bases between. This CDR3 has 14 residues. Germline CDR1 reads LNHDA; CDR2 reads SQIVND (reference sequence). CDR3 coding DNA: TGTGCCAGTAGTAGGTTTGGGGGCGGTGAAAAACTGTTTTTT. Translating it yields CASSRFGGGEKLFF.

The chain joins TRBV30 to TRBJ2-5; D may be TRBD1 (6 bases). Germline CDR1 and CDR2: GTSNPN and SVGIG (reference sequence). Trimming left V 0 bases short and J 5 bases short, with 16 bases between. CDR3 length: 15 amino acids. The CDR3 DNA reads as TGTGCCTGGAGTGTACAGGGCAGGGCTAAGGAGACCCAGTACTTC. This gives the protein CAWSVQGRAKETQYF.

V usage is TRBV5-6 and J usage is TRBJ2-2; D call uncertain. The germline V gene encodes CDR1 SGHDT and CDR2 YYEEEE. The CDR3 is 13 residues long. The germline V and J ends were trimmed by 4 bases and 7 bases, with 11 bases remaining between them. The CDR3 reads CASSASTVGELFF. In DNA form, the CDR3 reads TGTGCCAGCAGCGCCTCTACCGTCGGGGAGCTGTTTTTT.

The V gene is TRBV27, the J gene TRBJ1-2, with a possible D match to TRBD1 (5 bases). This CDR3 is 16 amino acids long. Germline CDR1 reads MNHEY; CDR2 reads SMNVEV (reference sequence). The germline V and J ends were trimmed by 2 bases and 3 bases, with 16 bases remaining between them. The DNA of the CDR3 is TGTGCCAGCAGTTTAATAAGGCCGGGGGGAGACTATGGCTACACCTTC. It specifies CASSLIRPGGDYGYTF.

The chain employs TRBV5-1 and TRBJ2-3; D remains unclear. Trimming cost V 2 bases and J 1 base, with 14 bases left between them. From germline, CDR1 is SGHRS and CDR2 YFSETQ. The CDR3 loop spans 16 amino acids. The CDR3 sequence: CASSLGRNLGTDTQYF. CDR3 DNA: TGCGCCAGCAGCTTAGGCAGGAATTTGGGCACAGATACGCAGTATTTT.

V usage is TRBV19 and J usage is TRBJ1-1, with 7 bases identical to TRBD1. Looked up from germline, CDR1 is LNHDA and CDR2 is SQIVND (reference sequence). Germline trimming cut 5 bases from V and 4 bases from J; bases unmatched to any gene: 7. This CDR3 has 14 residues. CDR3 sequence (DNA): TGTGCCAGTAGTGCCCAGACAGGGACCACTGAAGCTTTCTTT. Its translation: CASSAQTGTTEAFF.

The chain uses TRBV2 and TRBJ1-1, with D possibly TRBD1 on 6 matching bases. The CDR3 extends over 16 amino acids. Germline CDR1 SNHLY, CDR2 FYNNEI. V gave up 2 bases and J gave up 4 bases, with 17 bases separating them. This CDR3 reads CASSELLGGLGTEAFF. DNA for the CDR3: TGTGCCAGCAGTGAACTCTTGGGGGGCCTGGGCACTGAAGCTTTCTTT.

The chain uses TRBV18 and TRBJ2-1, with D unclear. V lost 3 bases, J lost 1 base, and 4 bases lay in between. CDR1 KGHSH and CDR2 LQKENI come from the germline V gene. The CDR3 length is 13 residues. The CDR3 nucleotides read TGTGCCAGCTCACCGCCTTCCTACAATGAGCAGTTCTTC. This codes for CASSPPSYNEQFF. The entire variable domain, with the rest obtained from reference TRBV18 and TRBJ2-1, is as follows: NAGVMQNPRHLVRRRGQEARLRCSPMKGHSHVYWYRQLPEEGLKFMVYLQKENIIDESGMPKERFSAEFPKEGPSILRIQQVVRGDSAAYFCASSPPSYNEQFFGPGTRLTVL.

This chain links TRBV18 with TRBJ1-5; tentative D call: TRBD1 (5 bases). This CDR3 contains 13 residues. The germline gives CDR1 KGHSH, CDR2 LQKENI. Trimming took off 4 bases at V and 4 bases at J, with 8 bases between the two ends. The CDR3, as DNA: TGTGCCAGCTCACGTCAGGGTAATCAGCCCCAGCATTTT. Residues: CASSRQGNQPQHF.

The CDR3 is CASSVGPAGPLHF. In DNA form, the CDR3 reads TGTGCCAGCAGCGTAGGGCCCGCGGGGCCCCTCCACTTT. The chain links TRBV9 to TRBJ1-6; no clear D. Trimming shortened V by 0 bases and J by 13 bases, and 11 bases separated the two germline ends. This CDR3 has 13 residues. Germline loops: CDR1 SGDLS, CDR2 YYNGEE.

The rearrangement joins TRBV10-2 to TRBJ2-3, with D uncertain. The CDR3 length is 15 residues. Germline-derived CDR1 and CDR2 are WSHSY and SAAADI. The V end lost 6 bases, the J end lost 1 base, and 14 bases lay between the germline ends. The CDR3 reads CASSRTPWGTDTQYF. CDR3 DNA: TGCGCCAGCAGCAGGACCCCCTGGGGCACAGATACGCAGTATTTT.

The chain combines TRBV5-4 with TRBJ2-7; TRBD2 matches at 8 bases. Germline CDR1 is SGHNT and CDR2 is YYREEE (reference sequence). The CDR3 contains 15 residues. V shed 4 bases and J 4 bases; nucleotides not matched to a gene: 10. For the CDR3, the DNA is TGTGCCAGCAGCCCAAGCGGGAGAAGGGGTTACGAGCAGTACTTC. It encodes CASSPSGRRGYEQYF. Full variable domain (remainder filled in from reference TRBV5-4 and TRBJ2-7): ETGVTQSPTHLIKTRGQQVTLRCSSQSGHNTVSWYQQALGQGPQFIFQYYREEENGRGNFPPRFSGLQFPNYSSELNVNALELDDSALYLCASSPSGRRGYEQYFGPGTRLTVT.

V gene TRBV30 combines with J gene TRBJ2-3; 8 nucleotides agree with TRBD2. The junction had 15 bases not matched to a gene; V was cut back by 8 bases and J by 5 bases. The germline V gene encodes CDR1 GTSNPN and CDR2 SVGIG (reference sequence). CDR3 length: 15 residues. CDR3 DNA sequence: TGTGCCGGGGCGTCGGGGGGGATAAGGAGAGATACGCAGTATTTT. This sequence encodes CAGASGGIRRDTQYF.

The chain combines TRBV2 with TRBJ1-2, with 9 positions matching TRBD1. J gave up 8 bases and V 8 bases, and 15 bases lay outside the gene matches. Germline assignment: CDR1 SNHLY and CDR2 FYNNEI. This CDR3 spans 15 amino acids. The CDR3, as DNA: TGTGCCAGCGAGGGGCCACTACAGGGGGCGCGAGGCTACACCTTC. It yields the protein CASEGPLQGARGYTF.

V and J are TRBV19 and TRBJ1-5; D remains unclear. CDR3 length equals 15 residues. Germline values: CDR1 LNHDA, CDR2 SQIVND (reference sequence). Trimming stripped 1 base from V and 0 bases from J, with 7 bases between. The CDR3 nucleotides are TGTGCCAGTAGTATAGTAGCACATAGCAATCAGCCCCAGCATTTT. Translation: CASSIVAHSNQPQHF.

The V gene is TRBV15, the J gene TRBJ1-5, with unresolved D. Trimming left V 5 bases short and J 6 bases short, with 14 bases between. The CDR3 loop spans 14 amino acids. Germline-derived CDR1 and CDR2 are LNHNV and YYDKDF (reference sequence). Here the CDR3 reads CATSPRGAGQPQHF. CDR3 DNA sequence: TGTGCCACCAGCCCGAGAGGCGCGGGTCAGCCCCAGCATTTT.

This clone appeared a few times. The V and J genes are TRBV6-1 and TRBJ2-5; 12 bases agree with TRBD2. The CDR3 has 15 residues. Unmatched junction bases numbered 6, after V lost 6 bases and J lost 4 bases. CDR1 and CDR2 (germline): MNHNS, SASEGT. DNA of the CDR3: TGTGCCAGCAGACTAGCGGGGGGCCTCGGAGAGACCCAGTACTTC. This codes for CASRLAGGLGETQYF.

The chain joins TRBV7-6 to TRBJ2-1; D perhaps matches TRBD1 (6 bases). Per the germline V gene, CDR1 is SGHVS and CDR2 is FNYEAQ. This CDR3 is built from 15 residues. Trimming left V 5 bases short and J 6 bases short, with 17 bases between. The CDR3 reads CASSSTGQAFNEQFF. Here the CDR3 DNA reads TGTGCCAGCAGCAGTACGGGACAAGCCTTCAATGAGCAGTTCTTC.